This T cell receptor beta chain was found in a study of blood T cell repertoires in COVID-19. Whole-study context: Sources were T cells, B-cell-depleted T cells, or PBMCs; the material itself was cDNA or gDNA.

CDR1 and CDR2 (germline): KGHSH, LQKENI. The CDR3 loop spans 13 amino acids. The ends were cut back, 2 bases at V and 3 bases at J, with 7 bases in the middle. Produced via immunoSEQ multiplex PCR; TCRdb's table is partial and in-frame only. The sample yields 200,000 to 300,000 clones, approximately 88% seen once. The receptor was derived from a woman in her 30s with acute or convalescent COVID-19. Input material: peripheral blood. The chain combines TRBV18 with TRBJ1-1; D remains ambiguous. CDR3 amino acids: CASSPKQDTEAFF. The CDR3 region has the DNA TGTGCCAGCTCACCAAAGCAGGACACTGAAGCTTTCTTT.